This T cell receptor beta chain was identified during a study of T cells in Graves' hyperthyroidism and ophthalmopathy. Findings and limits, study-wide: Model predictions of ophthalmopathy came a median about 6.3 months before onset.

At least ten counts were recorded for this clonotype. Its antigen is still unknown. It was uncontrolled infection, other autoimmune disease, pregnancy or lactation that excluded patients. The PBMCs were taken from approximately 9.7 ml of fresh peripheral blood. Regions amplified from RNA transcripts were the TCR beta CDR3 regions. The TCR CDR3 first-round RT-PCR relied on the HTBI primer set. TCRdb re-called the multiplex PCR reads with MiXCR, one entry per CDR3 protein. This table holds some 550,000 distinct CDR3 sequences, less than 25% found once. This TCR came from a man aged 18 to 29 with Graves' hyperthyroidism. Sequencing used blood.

The chain's CDR3 is CASSDGRNSGNTIYF. As DNA, the CDR3 is TGTGCCAGCAGTGACGGCCGCAACTCTGGAAACACCATATATTTT. The chain joins TRBV6-4 to TRBJ1-3; unclear D gene. The CDR3 length is 15 residues. Trimming stripped 2 bases from V and 0 bases from J, with 8 bases between. Germline CDR1 and CDR2: MRHNA and SNTAGT.